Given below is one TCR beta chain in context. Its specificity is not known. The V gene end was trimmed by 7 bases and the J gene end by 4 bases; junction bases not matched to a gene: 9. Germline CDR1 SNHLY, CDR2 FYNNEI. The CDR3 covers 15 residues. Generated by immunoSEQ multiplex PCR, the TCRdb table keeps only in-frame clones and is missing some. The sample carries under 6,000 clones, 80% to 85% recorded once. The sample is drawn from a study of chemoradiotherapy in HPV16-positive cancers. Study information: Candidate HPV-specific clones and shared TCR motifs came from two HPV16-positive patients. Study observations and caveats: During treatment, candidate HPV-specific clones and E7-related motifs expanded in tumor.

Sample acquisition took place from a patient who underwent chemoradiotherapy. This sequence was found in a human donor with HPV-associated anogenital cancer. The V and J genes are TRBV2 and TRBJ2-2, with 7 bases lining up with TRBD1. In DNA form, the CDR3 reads TGTGCCAGCACCGACAGGGATCGCTCCACCGGGGAGCTGTTTTTT. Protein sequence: CASTDRDRSTGELFF.